The TCR beta chain under discussion was sequenced for a study of shared clonotypes between healthy human individuals (dated by TCRdb to the early 2020s). For the study in its entirety: A couple of women and a few men aged 18 to 49 years were included in the cohort. For each donor, three plates each were used for CD4 naive and CD4 memory, two plates were used for CD8 naive, and one plate was used for CD8 memory. The study deeply sequenced blood TCR repertoires of several healthy adults to estimate repertoire size and the extent of clonotype sharing between individuals. To increase sequencing depth and limit assay-specific biases, TCR repertoire library preparation and sequencing were carried out by different laboratories using diverse techniques. Per donor, leukapheresis produced somewhere between about 0.94 and 10 billion PBMCs.

The paper's findings and limits, for the study overall: The small number of donors limited the genetic and exposure-history diversity represented. Sampling was restricted to blood, and TCR repertoires in tissue are likely to differ from TCR repertoires in blood. Estimated clonotype richness was generally larger for naive than for memory subsets. Based on pairwise subsampling, the degree of clonotype sharing among donors was expected to be affected by sequencing depth. Even with the large sequencing depth, rarefaction of the sorted-subset datasets indicated that sequencing was incomplete. Around 5.4% of naive CD4, around 3.6% of naive CD8, about 2.5% of memory CD4, and 0.4% of memory CD8 clonotypes were shared across several donors. Higher generation probabilities were observed for clonotypes shared by all four sorted-subset donors than for non-shared clonotypes.

The donors were healthy, HIV-negative adults who had no recently reported acute infections or vaccinations. Every donor was a Caucasian adult residing in Nashville, Tennessee, USA. CD4+ T cells were enriched by magnetic negative selection; naive cells were then positively selected on CD45RA, and the negative fraction formed the memory subset. Blood was collected by leukapheresis, and PBMCs were isolated by Ficoll-Histopaque density gradient centrifugation and then cryopreserved in liquid nitrogen vapor phase. Purity and quantity of every magnetically sorted T cell population were checked by analytical flow cytometry. Genomic DNA was isolated from each sorted fraction and quantified by UV absorbance on a Nanodrop 2000c. Details on this clone: Its recognized antigen is unknown. Per-base qualities were not stored, and no clone one base away is much larger.

The germline V gene gives CDR1 as SGHRS and CDR2 as YFSETQ. Germline trimming amounts to 5 bases on V and 3 bases on J, with 8 as the count of junction bases outside the gene matches. The CDR3 runs 14 residues from the cysteine to the phenylalanine. The CDR3 DNA has 42 bases and is translated from base 1. Using the deep immunoSEQ assay, TCR CDR3 regions were amplified from genomic DNA by multiplex PCR. Genomic DNA extracted from each cell subset was distributed evenly over all wells of several immunoSEQ 96-well plates, and each plate served as one replicate. For sorted subsets, each replicate PCR was loaded with approximately 190 ng genomic DNA, equivalent to 25,000 to 30,000 T cell genomes. Purified libraries were measured with a Qubit 3.0 fluorometer, size-checked on a Bioanalyzer 2100, and measured again with the KAPA Library Quantification kit. A separate single-read 150-cycle Illumina NextSeq 550 flow cell was used to sequence each immunoSEQ 96-well plate. From the authors' description of their analysis: The immunoSEQ output contained only junctional sequences without quality scores, so filtering could not match that applied to full-length reads. Sequences were annotated with PyIR, a Python wrapper for IgBLAST v1.9, and V/J genes and CDR3 were assigned using IMGT germline references. Any read was removed if the V/J assignment was weak (E-value above 1e-6), the CDR3 was missing, or the read contained stop codons, out-of-frame junctions, or ambiguous translated residues. A V3J clonotype was defined by an identical inferred V gene, J gene, and CDR3 amino acid sequence. To compute the percentage overlap between repertoires, the number of shared unique clonotypes was divided by the size of the smaller repertoire. Three approaches were used to assess repertoire richness: RTK rarefaction, the Chao1 estimator, and Recon v2.1 estimates of unobserved clonotypes. Generation probabilities for all TCRbeta clonotypes obtained by the gDNA method from a handful of donors were computed using OLGA. TCRdb stores this immuneACCESS table with in-frame sequences only. Part of the clones is absent; in the studies checked, under half of the shortfall reflects unresolved V genes, and no reason is known for the rest. The V and J calls and clone size were taken over from that table, and D and trimming were inferred from the DNA. Within this sample are approximately 2.5 million clones, with around 94% of them counted one time only. Of the sample, over 0.12% falls within the top ten clones.

Specimen: naive CD4+ T cells sorted from blood. The sample's cell subset or site, from its label and the paper: CD45RA+ positively selected. The chain is made from TRBV5-1 and TRBJ2-7, and 7 junctional nucleotides match TRBD1. The TCR originated in a man younger than 35 in good health. The DNA reads TGCGCCAGCAGACAAGAGACAGGGTTCTACGAGCAGTACTTC. Its amino acids are CASRQETGFYEQYF.